The 22 T cell receptor beta chains in this list originate from one sample, sequenced in a study of shared clonotypes between healthy human individuals. The protocol was immunoSEQ multiplex PCR, while the TCRdb copy is restricted to in-frame clones and leaves out a portion. The data contain 630,000 or so clones, more than 95% of them singletons. CD8 cells regarded as naive lacked CD45RO, were positively chosen for CCR7, and omitted terminally differentiated effector memory CD45RA+ cells. The specimen was naive CD8+ T cells sorted from blood. The receptors were sampled from a young man in good health.

Details on this clone: Other DNA sequences in this sample translate to the same CDR3. V gene TRBV6-5 combines with J gene TRBJ2-7, with D unclear. Germline values: CDR1 MNHEY, CDR2 SVGAGI. The CDR3 extends over 13 amino acids. The V gene lost 0 bases and the J gene lost 5 bases, with 8 bases spanning the gap. The CDR3 region is CASSYSTGNEQYF. DNA for the CDR3: TGTGCCAGCAGTTACTCGACTGGGAACGAGCAGTACTTC.

The chain is built from TRBV28 and TRBJ2-2; a weak D match, TRBD2 (6 bases). The CDR3 runs to 16 residues. The germline CDR1 and CDR2 sequences are MDHEN and SYDVKM. The V end was cut by 3 bases, the J end by 7 bases, with 18 bases between. CDR3 sequence reads: CASSFVGGSYDGELFF. DNA of the CDR3: TGTGCCAGCAGTTTTGTCGGGGGAAGTTATGACGGGGAGCTGTTTTTT.

This clone was seen just once. This chain joins TRBV6-5 and TRBJ2-1; 9 nucleotides align to TRBD2. This CDR3 is built from 15 residues. V trimming: 1 base; J trimming: 15 bases; junction bases outside the gene matches: 13. Germline V gives CDR1 MNHEY, CDR2 SVGAGI. The CDR3 coding sequence is TGTGCCAGCAGTTACTTGGGGCGGGAGGGCCTAGGGCTGTTCTTC. Its translation: CASSYLGREGLGLFF.

The CDR3 region has the DNA TGCGCCAGCAGCTTGGTGGGACTAGCGGGACCAGATACGCAGTATTTT. Amino acids: CASSLVGLAGPDTQYF. The chain couples TRBV5-1 to TRBJ2-3, with 13 bases lining up with TRBD2. With 0 bases clipped from V and 4 bases from J, the junction kept 2 bases outside the gene matches. CDR1 and CDR2 from the germline V gene are SGHRS and YFSETQ. The CDR3 spans 16 residues.

The rearrangement joins TRBV14 to TRBJ2-7; possibly TRBD1 for D (6 bases). CDR1 and CDR2 from the germline V gene are SGHDN and FVKESK. V was pared by 3 bases and J by 1 base, with 10 bases between. The CDR3 length is 14 residues. The CDR3 DNA sequence: TGTGCCAGCAGCCAGAGGACAGATTCCTACGAGCAGTACTTC. The encoded protein is CASSQRTDSYEQYF.

This chain joins TRBV28 and TRBJ2-1; D remains unclear. CDR3 length: 12 residues. Trimming pared 1 base from V and 6 bases from J, leaving 4 bases between. Germline CDR1 and CDR2: MDHEN and SYDVKM. In nucleotides, the CDR3 is TGTGCCAGCAGTTTATATGGCAATGAGCAGTTCTTC. It specifies CASSLYGNEQFF.

The V call is TRBV29-1, the J call TRBJ2-3, with no clear D. Germline V gene lookup returns CDR1 SQVTM and CDR2 ANQGSEA. Between the trimmed V and J ends, which lost 6 bases and 3 bases, there was a span of 22 bases. The CDR3 length is 16 residues. As DNA, the CDR3 is TGCAGCGTAACACCTTCCACTGGGCTCAGAACAGATACGCAGTATTTT. Amino acids: CSVTPSTGLRTDTQYF.

This clone came up once. The CDR3 DNA sequence: TGTGCCAGCAGCTCCCGGAATGTGTTCGGTTACGAGCAGTACTTC. Its translation: CASSSRNVFGYEQYF. The gene calls are TRBV7-9 and TRBJ2-7; D gene unclear. Germline CDR1 and CDR2: SEHNR and FQNEAQ (reference sequence). The V and J ends lost 4 bases and 4 bases respectively, with 17 bases between them. The CDR3 runs to 15 residues.

This clone has only a few counts. The chain combines TRBV5-1 with TRBJ2-7; D may be TRBD2 (6 bases). V gave up 4 bases and J gave up 0 bases, with 17 bases separating them. This CDR3 is built from 16 residues. Per germline, CDR1 SGHRS and CDR2 YFSETQ. CDR3 nucleotides: TGCGCCAGCAGCAAAGGGACTTCCTATAGCTCCTACGAGCAGTACTTC. Its protein is CASSKGTSYSSYEQYF.

This clone is a singleton in its sample. V is TRBV7-9 and J is TRBJ1-1, with TRBD1 identical over 11 bases. The ends lost 4 bases at V and 6 bases at J; junction bases unmatched: 7. The length of the CDR3 is 15 residues. The germline V gene has CDR1 SEHNR and CDR2 FQNEAQ (reference sequence). CDR3 in amino acids: CASSSPGQGEPEAFF. Written as DNA, the CDR3 is TGTGCCAGCAGCTCCCCGGGACAGGGGGAGCCTGAAGCTTTCTTT. Looking up the rest from reference TRBV7-9 and TRBJ1-1 gives the full variable domain: DTGVSQNPRHKITKRGQNVTFRCDPISEHNRLYWYRQTLGQGPEFLTYFQNEAQLEKSRLLSDRFSAERPKGSFSTLEIQRTEQGDSAMYLCASSSPGQGEPEAFFGQGTRLTVV.

V is TRBV5-4 and J is TRBJ2-1; 7 bases match TRBD2. J was trimmed by 9 bases and V by 4 bases; bases with no gene match: 10. Germline loops: CDR1 SGHNT, CDR2 YYREEE (reference sequence). The CDR3 runs 14 residues. CDR3 protein: CASSVGTSEPEQFF. CDR3 nucleotides: TGTGCCAGCAGCGTGGGAACTAGCGAGCCTGAGCAGTTCTTC.

The J gene is TRBJ2-1, the V gene TRBV6-5; D is uncertain. The CDR3 extends over 14 amino acids. The germline V gene has CDR1 MNHEY and CDR2 SVGAGI. V lost 2 bases, J lost 6 bases, and 11 bases lay in between. The CDR3 here is CASSYVNRGNEQFF. In DNA form, the CDR3 reads TGTGCCAGCAGTTACGTTAATCGAGGCAATGAGCAGTTCTTC.

V is TRBV5-6 and J is TRBJ2-2, with TRBD2 identical over 8 bases. The ends lost 2 bases at V and 1 base at J; junction bases unmatched: 1. CDR1 is SGHDT and CDR2 is YYEEEE in the germline V gene. The length of the CDR3 is 15 residues. CDR3 nucleotides: TGTGCCAGCAGCTTTACTAGCGGGAACACCGGGGAGCTGTTTTTT. Its translation is CASSFTSGNTGELFF. Using reference TRBV5-6 and TRBJ2-2 for the parts outside the CDR3, the full variable domain is DAGVTQSPTHLIKTRGQQVTLRCSPKSGHDTVSWYQQALGQGPQFIFQYYEEEERQRGNFPDRFSGHQFPNYSSELNVNALLLGDSALYLCASSFTSGNTGELFFGEGSRLTVL.

This clone occurred a few times. This chain uses TRBV28 with TRBJ1-5, with 7 bases matching TRBD1. The CDR3 is 14 residues long. Trimming at V came to 6 bases and at J to 7 bases, leaving 9 bases not matched to a gene. Germline CDR1 and CDR2: MDHEN and SYDVKM. The CDR3 nucleotides are TGTGCCAGCAGGTTCGACAGGGCAGGACAGCCCCAGCATTTT. This gives the protein CASRFDRAGQPQHF.

V is TRBV5-1 and J is TRBJ2-7, with 7 bases matching TRBD2. This CDR3 has 15 amino acids. V was clipped by 2 bases and J by 3 bases; unmatched bases: 8. The germline V gene has CDR1 SGHRS and CDR2 YFSETQ. CDR3 nucleotide sequence: TGCGCCAGCAGCTTTTCGCCGGGGGGAGGCTACGAGCAGTACTTC. This codes for CASSFSPGGGYEQYF.

As for this clone: This sample includes further DNA sequences coding for the same CDR3. J is TRBJ2-1 and V is TRBV20-1; D ambiguous. Trimming pared 3 bases from V and 7 bases from J, leaving 4 bases between. The CDR3 contains 10 residues. CDR1 and CDR2 from the germline V gene are DFQATT and SNEGSKA (reference sequence). CDR3 region: CSASSNEQFF. The CDR3 DNA reads as TGCAGTGCTAGTAGTAATGAGCAGTTCTTC.

CDR3 amino acids: CASSPLQGIVDYGYTF. The DNA of the CDR3 is TGTGCCAGCAGTCCACTACAGGGTATTGTCGACTATGGCTACACCTTC. The chain has TRBV27 and TRBJ1-2; weak D call: TRBD1 (6 bases). The CDR3 is made up of 16 amino acids. The V and J ends lost 5 bases and 3 bases respectively, with 19 bases between them. Germline V CDR1 and CDR2: MNHEY, SMNVEV (reference sequence).

The V and J genes are TRBV13 and TRBJ2-7; TRBD2 agrees at 12 bases. J was trimmed by 3 bases and V by 4 bases; bases with no gene match: 4. This CDR3 contains 15 residues. The germline gives CDR1 PRHDT, CDR2 FYEKMQ (reference sequence). The CDR3 loop reads CASSSWTSGIYEQYF. CDR3 coding DNA: TGTGCCAGCAGCTCATGGACTAGCGGGATCTACGAGCAGTACTTC.

V gene TRBV29-1 combines with J gene TRBJ2-7; D perhaps matches TRBD1 (5 bases). With 4 bases removed from V and 2 bases from J, the gap between germline ends came to 9 bases. Germline assignment: CDR1 SQVTM and CDR2 ANQGSEA. The CDR3 is 12 residues long. The CDR3 is CSVAGHTYEQYF. The CDR3, as DNA: TGCAGCGTTGCAGGACACACCTACGAGCAGTACTTC.

In its sample, this clone was seen once. The rearrangement joins TRBV7-9 to TRBJ2-3; D remains ambiguous. The CDR3 covers 13 residues. The germline gives CDR1 SEHNR, CDR2 FQNEAQ (reference sequence). The V end lost 6 bases, the J end lost 0 bases, and 7 bases lay between the germline ends. The CDR3 sequence: CASRPRSTDTQYF. In nucleotides, the CDR3 is TGTGCCAGCAGACCCCGGAGCACAGATACGCAGTATTTT.

The chain carries TRBV14 and TRBJ2-5, with D unclear. The germline V and J ends were trimmed by 5 bases and 8 bases, with 15 bases remaining between them. This CDR3 contains 13 residues. Germline CDR1 reads SGHDN; CDR2 reads FVKESK. The chain's CDR3 is CASSMWGRSTQYF. CDR3 coding DNA: TGTGCCAGCAGCATGTGGGGTAGGAGCACCCAGTACTTC.

V gene TRBV5-4 combines with J gene TRBJ2-5; the D gene could be TRBD1 or TRBD2 (6 bases each). This CDR3 has 16 amino acids. V was pared by 0 bases and J by 1 base, with 13 bases between. The germline V gene has CDR1 SGHNT and CDR2 YYREEE (reference sequence). Here the CDR3 reads CASSLEAGHTQETQYF. The CDR3 region has the DNA TGTGCCAGCAGCTTGGAGGCGGGACACACCCAAGAGACCCAGTACTTC.